This TCR beta chain was retrieved from a study of neurological immune-mediated disorders. Whole-study context: Within the group of some 34 multiple sclerosis patients, approximately 30 were relapsing-remitting, while 3 were secondary progressive.

The authors made cDNA by 5'RACE with 10-nucleotide random UMIs. MiXCR was run by TCRdb on the 5' RACE reads, yielding one entry per CDR3 protein. The sample yields over 50,000 distinct CDR3 sequences, about 3% seen once. Study results and caveats: The study found the most TCR clonal expansion in HTLV-1-associated myelopathy and the least in multiple sclerosis, below healthy controls.

This clonotype was counted ten times or more. Its antigen is currently unknown. The unsorted libraries had their origin in 2 million PBMCs stored at -80 C. From germline, CDR1 is SGHRS and CDR2 YFSETQ. The CDR3 is 15 residues long. The V and J ends lost 3 bases and 3 bases respectively, with 14 bases between them. The receptor was isolated from a man in his forties with multiple sclerosis. The material sequenced was PBMCs. The chain links TRBV5-1 to TRBJ2-3, with a weak D call TRBD1 (6 bases). The CDR3 region is CASSSTGLGTDTQYF. The CDR3 DNA reads as TGCGCCAGCAGCTCGACAGGCTTGGGGACAGATACGCAGTATTTT.